This T cell receptor beta chain was recorded in a study of blood T cell repertoires in COVID-19. V gave up 3 bases and J gave up 9 bases, with 15 bases separating them. CDR1 SQVTM and CDR2 ANQGSEA come from the germline V gene. CDR3 size: 13 residues. Study processing details: Amplification of reference gene primers provided the estimated nucleated cell counts. The protocol was immunoSEQ multiplex PCR, while the TCRdb copy is restricted to in-frame clones and leaves out a portion. V and J calls and clone size are those listed in that table; D and trimming were worked out from the DNA. The sample gives approximately 170,000 clones, 83% of which show up once; roughly 2% is in the top ten.

Sequencing was performed on peripheral blood. The chain recombines TRBV29-1 with TRBJ2-4; weak D call: TRBD2 (7 bases). The TCR comes from a woman aged 80 or older with acute or convalescent COVID-19. DNA for the CDR3: TGCAGCGTTGAGGCGGAGGGAGGGGGCATTCAGTACTTC. Residues: CSVEAEGGGIQYF.